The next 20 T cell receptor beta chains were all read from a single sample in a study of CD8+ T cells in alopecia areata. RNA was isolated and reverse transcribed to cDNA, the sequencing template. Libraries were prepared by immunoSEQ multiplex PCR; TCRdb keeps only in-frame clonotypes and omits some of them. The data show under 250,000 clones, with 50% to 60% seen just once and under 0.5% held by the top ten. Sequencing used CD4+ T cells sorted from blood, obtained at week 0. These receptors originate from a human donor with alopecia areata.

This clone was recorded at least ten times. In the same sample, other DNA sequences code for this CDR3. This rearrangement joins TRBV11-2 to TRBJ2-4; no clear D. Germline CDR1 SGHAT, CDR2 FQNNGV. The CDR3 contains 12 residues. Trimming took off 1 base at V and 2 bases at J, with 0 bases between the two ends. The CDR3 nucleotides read TGTGCCAGCAGCTTAGCCAAAAACATTCAGTACTTC. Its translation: CASSLAKNIQYF.

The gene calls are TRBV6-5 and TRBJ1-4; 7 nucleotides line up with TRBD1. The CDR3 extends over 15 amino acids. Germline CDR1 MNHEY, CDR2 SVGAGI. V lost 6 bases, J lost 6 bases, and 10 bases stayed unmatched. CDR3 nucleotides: TGTGCCAGCAGATCCCCACAGGGGAGCTATGAAAAACTGTTTTTT. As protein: CASRSPQGSYEKLFF.

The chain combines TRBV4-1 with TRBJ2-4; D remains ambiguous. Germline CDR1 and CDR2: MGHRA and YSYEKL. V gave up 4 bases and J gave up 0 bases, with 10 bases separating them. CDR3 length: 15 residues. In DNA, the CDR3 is TGCGCCAGCAGCCGCGGTCCACTAGCCAAAAACATTCAGTACTTC. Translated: CASSRGPLAKNIQYF.

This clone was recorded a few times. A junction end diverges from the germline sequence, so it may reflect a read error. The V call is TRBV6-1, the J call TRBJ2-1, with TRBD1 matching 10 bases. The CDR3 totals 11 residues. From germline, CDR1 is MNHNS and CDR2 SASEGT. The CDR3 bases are TGTGCCAGCAGGGACGCAGACAGGGGGCTCTTC. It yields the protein CASRDADRGLF.

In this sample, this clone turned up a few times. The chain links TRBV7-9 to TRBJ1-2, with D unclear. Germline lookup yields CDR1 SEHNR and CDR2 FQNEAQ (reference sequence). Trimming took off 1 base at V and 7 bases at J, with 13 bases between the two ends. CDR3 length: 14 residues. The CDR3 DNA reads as TGTGCCAGCAGCTTAGACGTTGCAGTCGGTGGCTACACCTTC. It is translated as CASSLDVAVGGYTF.

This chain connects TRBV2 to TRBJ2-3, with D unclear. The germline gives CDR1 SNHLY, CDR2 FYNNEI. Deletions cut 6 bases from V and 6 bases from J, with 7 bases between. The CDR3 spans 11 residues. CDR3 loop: CASRFGDTQYF. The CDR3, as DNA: TGTGCCAGCAGGTTTGGGGATACGCAGTATTTT.

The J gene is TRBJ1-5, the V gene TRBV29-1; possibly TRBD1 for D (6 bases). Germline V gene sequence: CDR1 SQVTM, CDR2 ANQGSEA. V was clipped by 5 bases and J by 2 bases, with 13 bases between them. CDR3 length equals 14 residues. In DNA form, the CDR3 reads TGCAGCGTTTCGAAGGGGGGGGGCAATCAGCCCCAGCATTTT. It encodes CSVSKGGGNQPQHF. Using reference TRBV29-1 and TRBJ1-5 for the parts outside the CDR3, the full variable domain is SAVISQKPSRDICQRGTSLTIQCQVDSQVTMMFWYRQQPGQSLTLIATANQGSEATYESGFVIDKFPISRPNLTFSTLTVSNMSPEDSSIYLCSVSKGGGNQPQHFGDGTRLSIL.

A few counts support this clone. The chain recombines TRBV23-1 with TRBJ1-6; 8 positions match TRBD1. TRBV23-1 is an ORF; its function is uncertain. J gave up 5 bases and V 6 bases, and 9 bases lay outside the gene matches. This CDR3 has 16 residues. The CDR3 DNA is TGCGCCAGCAGGGGCTCCGGGGGACAGGATAATTCACCCCTCCACTTT. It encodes CASRGSGGQDNSPLHF.

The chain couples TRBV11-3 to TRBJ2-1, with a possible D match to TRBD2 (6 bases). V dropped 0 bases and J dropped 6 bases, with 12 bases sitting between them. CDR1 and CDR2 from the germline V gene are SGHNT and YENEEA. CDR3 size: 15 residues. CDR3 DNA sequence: TGTGCCAGCAGCTTAGATCAAGATAGCGGCAATGAGCAGTTCTTC. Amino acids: CASSLDQDSGNEQFF.

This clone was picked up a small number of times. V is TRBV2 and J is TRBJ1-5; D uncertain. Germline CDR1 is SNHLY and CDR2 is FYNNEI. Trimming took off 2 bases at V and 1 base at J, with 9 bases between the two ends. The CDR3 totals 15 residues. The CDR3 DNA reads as TGTGCCAGCAGTGAAATTGGGTTCAGCAATCAGCCCCAGCATTTT. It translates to CASSEIGFSNQPQHF.

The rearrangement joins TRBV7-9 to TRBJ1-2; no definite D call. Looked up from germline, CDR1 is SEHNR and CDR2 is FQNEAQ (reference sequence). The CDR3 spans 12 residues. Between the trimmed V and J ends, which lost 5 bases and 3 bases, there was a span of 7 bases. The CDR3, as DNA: TGTGCCAGCAGCGGTACCTACTATGGCTACACCTTC. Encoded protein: CASSGTYYGYTF.

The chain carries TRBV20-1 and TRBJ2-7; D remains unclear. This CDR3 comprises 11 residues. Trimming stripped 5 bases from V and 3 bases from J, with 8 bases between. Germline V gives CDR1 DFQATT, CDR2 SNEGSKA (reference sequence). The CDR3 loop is CSASPDYEQYF. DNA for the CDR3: TGCAGTGCTTCTCCAGACTACGAGCAGTACTTC.

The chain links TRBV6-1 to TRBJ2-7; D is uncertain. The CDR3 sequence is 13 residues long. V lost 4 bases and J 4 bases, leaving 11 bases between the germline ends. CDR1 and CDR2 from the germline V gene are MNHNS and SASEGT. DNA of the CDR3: TGTGCCAGCAGTGTTGCAGGAAGGTACGAGCAGTACTTC. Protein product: CASSVAGRYEQYF.

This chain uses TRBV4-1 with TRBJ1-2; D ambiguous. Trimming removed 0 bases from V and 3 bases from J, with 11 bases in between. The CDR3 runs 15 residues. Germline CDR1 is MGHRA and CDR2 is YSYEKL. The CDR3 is CASSQDRTDDYGYTF. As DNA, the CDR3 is TGCGCCAGCAGCCAAGATAGGACCGACGACTATGGCTACACCTTC.

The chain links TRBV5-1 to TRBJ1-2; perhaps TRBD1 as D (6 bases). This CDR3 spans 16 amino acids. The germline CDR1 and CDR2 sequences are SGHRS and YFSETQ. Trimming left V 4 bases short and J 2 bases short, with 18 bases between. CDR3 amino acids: CASSQKFSGQNYGYTF. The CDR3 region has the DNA TGCGCCAGCAGCCAGAAGTTCTCTGGACAGAACTATGGCTACACCTTC.

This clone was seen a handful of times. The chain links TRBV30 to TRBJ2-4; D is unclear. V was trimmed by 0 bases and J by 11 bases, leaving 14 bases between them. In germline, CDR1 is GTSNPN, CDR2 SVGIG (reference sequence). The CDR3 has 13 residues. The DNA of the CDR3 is TGTGCCTGGAGTGTACCGGGCCCATCGGTTCAGTACTTC. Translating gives CAWSVPGPSVQYF.

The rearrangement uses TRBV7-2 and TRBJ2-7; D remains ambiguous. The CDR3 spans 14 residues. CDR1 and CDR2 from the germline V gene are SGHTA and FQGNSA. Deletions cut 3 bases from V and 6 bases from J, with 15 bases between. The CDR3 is CASSLAMKSGEQYF. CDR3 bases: TGTGCCAGCAGCTTGGCCATGAAGTCAGGCGAGCAGTACTTC. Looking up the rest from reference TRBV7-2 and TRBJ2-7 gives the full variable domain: GAGVSQSPSNKVTEKGKDVELRCDPISGHTALYWYRQSLGQGLEFLIYFQGNSAPDKSGLPSDRFSAERTGGSVSTLTIQRTQQEDSAVYLCASSLAMKSGEQYFGPGTRLTVT.

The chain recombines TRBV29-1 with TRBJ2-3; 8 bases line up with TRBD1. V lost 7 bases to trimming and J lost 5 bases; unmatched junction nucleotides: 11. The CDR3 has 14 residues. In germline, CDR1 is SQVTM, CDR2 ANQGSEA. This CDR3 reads CSGGQGSSGDTQYF. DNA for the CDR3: TGCAGCGGCGGACAGGGAAGCAGTGGAGATACGCAGTATTTT.

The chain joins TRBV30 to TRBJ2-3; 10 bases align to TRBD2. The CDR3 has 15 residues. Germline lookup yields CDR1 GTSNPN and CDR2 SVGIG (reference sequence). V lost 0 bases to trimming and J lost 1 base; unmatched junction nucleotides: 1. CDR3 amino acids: CAWSVGTSGTDTQYF. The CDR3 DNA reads TGTGCCTGGAGTGTCGGGACTAGCGGCACAGATACGCAGTATTTT.

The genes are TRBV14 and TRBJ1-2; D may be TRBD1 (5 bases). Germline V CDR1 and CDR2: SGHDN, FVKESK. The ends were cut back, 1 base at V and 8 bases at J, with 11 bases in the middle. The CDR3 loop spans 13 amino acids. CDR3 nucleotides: TGTGCCAGCAGCCAAGTGGGGCTGAGCGGCTACACCTTC. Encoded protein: CASSQVGLSGYTF.